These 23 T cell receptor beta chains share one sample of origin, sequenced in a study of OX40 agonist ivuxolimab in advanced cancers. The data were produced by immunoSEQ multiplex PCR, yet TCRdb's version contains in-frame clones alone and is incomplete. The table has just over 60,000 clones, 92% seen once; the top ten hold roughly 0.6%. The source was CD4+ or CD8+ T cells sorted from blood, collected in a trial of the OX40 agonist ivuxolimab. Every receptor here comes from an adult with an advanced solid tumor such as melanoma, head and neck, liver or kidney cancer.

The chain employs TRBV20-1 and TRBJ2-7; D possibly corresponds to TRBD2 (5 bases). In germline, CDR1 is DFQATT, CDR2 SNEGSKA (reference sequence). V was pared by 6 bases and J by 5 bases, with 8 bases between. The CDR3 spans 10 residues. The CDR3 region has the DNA TGCAGTGCCGGACTTAACGAGCAGTACTTC. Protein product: CSAGLNEQYF.

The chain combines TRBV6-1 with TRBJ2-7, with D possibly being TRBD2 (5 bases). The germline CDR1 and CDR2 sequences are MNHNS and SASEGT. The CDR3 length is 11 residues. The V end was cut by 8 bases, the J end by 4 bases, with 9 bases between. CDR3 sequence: CASSGVYEQYF. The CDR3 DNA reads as TGTGCCAGCTCCGGGGTTTACGAGCAGTACTTC.

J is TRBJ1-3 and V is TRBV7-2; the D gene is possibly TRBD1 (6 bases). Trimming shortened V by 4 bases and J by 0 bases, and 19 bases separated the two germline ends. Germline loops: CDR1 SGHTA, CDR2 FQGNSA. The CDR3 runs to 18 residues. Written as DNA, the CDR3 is TGTGCCAGCAGCTCCACCCGGGACACCGGAGTCTCTGGAAACACCATATATTTT. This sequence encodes CASSSTRDTGVSGNTIYF. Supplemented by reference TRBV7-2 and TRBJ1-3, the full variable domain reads GAGVSQSPSNKVTEKGKDVELRCDPISGHTALYWYRQSLGQGLEFLIYFQGNSAPDKSGLPSDRFSAERTGGSVSTLTIQRTQQEDSAVYLCASSSTRDTGVSGNTIYFGEGSWLTVV.

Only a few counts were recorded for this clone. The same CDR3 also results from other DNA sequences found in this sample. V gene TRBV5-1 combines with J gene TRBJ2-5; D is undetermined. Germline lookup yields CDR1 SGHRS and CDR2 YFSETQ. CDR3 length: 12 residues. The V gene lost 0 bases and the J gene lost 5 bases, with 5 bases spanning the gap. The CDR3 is CASSLAGETQYF. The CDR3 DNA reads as TGCGCCAGCAGCTTGGCCGGGGAGACCCAGTACTTC.

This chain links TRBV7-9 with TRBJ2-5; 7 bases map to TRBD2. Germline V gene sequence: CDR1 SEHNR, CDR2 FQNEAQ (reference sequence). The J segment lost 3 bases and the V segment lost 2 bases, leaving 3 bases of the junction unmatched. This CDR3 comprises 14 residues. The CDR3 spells CASSLWGGEETQYF. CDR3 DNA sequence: TGTGCCAGCAGCTTATGGGGGGGGGAAGAGACCCAGTACTTC.

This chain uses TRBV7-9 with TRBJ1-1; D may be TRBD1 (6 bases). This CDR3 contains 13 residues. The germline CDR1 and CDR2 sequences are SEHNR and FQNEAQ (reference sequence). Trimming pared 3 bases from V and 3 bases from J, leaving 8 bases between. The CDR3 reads CASSLPGDTEAFF. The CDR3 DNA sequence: TGTGCCAGCAGCTTGCCAGGGGACACTGAAGCTTTCTTT.

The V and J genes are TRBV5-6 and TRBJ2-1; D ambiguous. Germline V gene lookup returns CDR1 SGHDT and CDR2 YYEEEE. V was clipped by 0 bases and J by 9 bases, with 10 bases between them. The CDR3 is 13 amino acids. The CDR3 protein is CASSLALRAEQFF. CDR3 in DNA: TGTGCCAGCAGCTTGGCCCTTCGGGCTGAGCAGTTCTTC.

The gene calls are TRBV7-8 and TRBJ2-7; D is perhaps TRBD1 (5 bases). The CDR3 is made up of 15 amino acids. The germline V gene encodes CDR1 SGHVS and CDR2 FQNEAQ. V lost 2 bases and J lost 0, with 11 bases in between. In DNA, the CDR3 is TGTGCCAGCAGCTTAACAGGAGAAAGCTCCTACGAGCAGTACTTC. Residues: CASSLTGESSYEQYF.

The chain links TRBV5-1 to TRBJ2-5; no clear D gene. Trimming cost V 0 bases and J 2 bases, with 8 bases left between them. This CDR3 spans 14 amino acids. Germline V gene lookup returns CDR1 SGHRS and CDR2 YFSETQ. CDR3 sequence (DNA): TGCGCCAGCAGCTTGGGGGCAGCTCAAGAGACCCAGTACTTC. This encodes CASSLGAAQETQYF.

CDR3 in amino acids: CASSNQRALSGNTIYF. CDR3 bases: TGTGCCAGCTCAAACCAGAGGGCCCTCTCTGGAAACACCATATATTTT. V is TRBV18 and J is TRBJ1-3; D gene uncertain. This CDR3 comprises 16 residues. V was clipped by 5 bases and J by 0 bases, with 14 bases between them. CDR1 and CDR2 from the germline V gene are KGHSH and LQKENI.

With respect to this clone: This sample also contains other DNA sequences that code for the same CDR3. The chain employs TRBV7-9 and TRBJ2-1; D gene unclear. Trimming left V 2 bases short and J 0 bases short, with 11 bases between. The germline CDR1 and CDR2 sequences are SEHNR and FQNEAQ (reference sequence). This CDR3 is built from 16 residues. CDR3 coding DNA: TGTGCCAGCAGCTTATTTTCACTGAGCTCCTACAATGAGCAGTTCTTC. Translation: CASSLFSLSSYNEQFF.

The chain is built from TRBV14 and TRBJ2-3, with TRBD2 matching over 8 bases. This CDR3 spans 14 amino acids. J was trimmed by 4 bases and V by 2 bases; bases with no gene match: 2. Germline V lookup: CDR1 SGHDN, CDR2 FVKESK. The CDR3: CASSQRGGADTQYF. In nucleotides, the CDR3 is TGTGCCAGCAGCCAACGGGGGGGTGCAGATACGCAGTATTTT.

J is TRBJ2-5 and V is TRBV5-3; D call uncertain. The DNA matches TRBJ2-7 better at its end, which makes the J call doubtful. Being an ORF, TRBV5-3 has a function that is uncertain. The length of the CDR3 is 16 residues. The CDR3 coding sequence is TGTGCCAGAAGCCCCCCCCGGCTACCACTCTCCTACGAGCAGTACTTC. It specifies CARSPPRLPLSYEQYF.

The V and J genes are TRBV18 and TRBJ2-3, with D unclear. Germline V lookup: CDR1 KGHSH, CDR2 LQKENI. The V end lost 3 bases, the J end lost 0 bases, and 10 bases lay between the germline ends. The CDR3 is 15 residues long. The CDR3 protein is CASSPSVDSTDTQYF. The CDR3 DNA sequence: TGTGCCAGCTCACCGTCAGTGGACAGCACAGATACGCAGTATTTT.

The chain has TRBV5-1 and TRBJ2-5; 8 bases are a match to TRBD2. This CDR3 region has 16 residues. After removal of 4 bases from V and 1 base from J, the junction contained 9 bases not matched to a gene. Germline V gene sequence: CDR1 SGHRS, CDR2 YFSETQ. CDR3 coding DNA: TGCGCCAGCAGCCCCGGAGGGCTAGCGGGCCAAGAGACCCAGTACTTC. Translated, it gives CASSPGGLAGQETQYF.

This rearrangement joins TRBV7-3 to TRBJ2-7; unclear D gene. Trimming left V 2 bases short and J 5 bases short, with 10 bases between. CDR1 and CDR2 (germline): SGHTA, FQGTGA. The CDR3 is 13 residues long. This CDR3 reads CASSLSVGNEQYF. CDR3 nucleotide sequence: TGTGCCAGCAGCTTATCGGTGGGAAACGAGCAGTACTTC.

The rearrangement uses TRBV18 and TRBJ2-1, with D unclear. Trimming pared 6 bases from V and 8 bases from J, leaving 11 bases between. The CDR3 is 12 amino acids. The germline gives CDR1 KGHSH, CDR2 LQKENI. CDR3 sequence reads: CASSQTSYEQFF. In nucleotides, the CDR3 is TGTGCCAGCTCCCAAACAAGTTATGAGCAGTTCTTC. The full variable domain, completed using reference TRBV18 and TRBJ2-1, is NAGVMQNPRHLVRRRGQEARLRCSPMKGHSHVYWYRQLPEEGLKFMVYLQKENIIDESGMPKERFSAEFPKEGPSILRIQQVVRGDSAAYFCASSQTSYEQFFGPGTRLTVL.

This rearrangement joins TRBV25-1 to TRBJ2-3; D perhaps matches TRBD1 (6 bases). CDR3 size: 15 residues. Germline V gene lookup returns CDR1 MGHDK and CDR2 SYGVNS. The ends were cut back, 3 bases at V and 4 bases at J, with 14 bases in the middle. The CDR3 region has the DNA TGTGCCAGCAGTGATCCCGGACAGCAGGCAGATACGCAGTATTTT. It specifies CASSDPGQQADTQYF.

Here the CDR3 DNA reads TGTGCCAGCAGCTCACCCCCGGGACAGCGTTCCTATGGCTACACCTTC. Residues: CASSSPPGQRSYGYTF. The gene calls are TRBV5-6 and TRBJ1-2, with 7 bases identical to TRBD1. The CDR3 loop spans 16 amino acids. The V gene's germline CDR1 is SGHDT and CDR2 YYEEEE. The V gene end was trimmed by 3 bases and the J gene end by 4 bases; junction bases not matched to a gene: 12.

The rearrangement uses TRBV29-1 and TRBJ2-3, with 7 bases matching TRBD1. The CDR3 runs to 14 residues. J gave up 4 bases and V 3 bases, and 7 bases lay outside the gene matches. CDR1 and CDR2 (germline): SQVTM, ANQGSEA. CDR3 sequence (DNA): TGCAGCGTTGATCATGACAGGGTCCCAGATACGCAGTATTTT. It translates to CSVDHDRVPDTQYF.

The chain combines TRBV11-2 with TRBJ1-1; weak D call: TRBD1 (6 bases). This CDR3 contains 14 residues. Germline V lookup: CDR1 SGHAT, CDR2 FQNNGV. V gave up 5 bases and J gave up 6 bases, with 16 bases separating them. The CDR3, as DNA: TGTGCCAGCAGCCCGTCCGGGGGCCTGCCTGAAGCTTTCTTT. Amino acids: CASSPSGGLPEAFF.

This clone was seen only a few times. CDR3 loop: CASSPLGDEAFF. The CDR3 DNA reads as TGTGCCAGCTCACCGTTGGGAGATGAAGCTTTCTTT. The chain uses TRBV18 and TRBJ1-1, with D uncertain. Deletions cut 3 bases from V and 7 bases from J, with 9 bases between. The CDR3 sequence is 12 residues long. CDR1 and CDR2 (germline): KGHSH, LQKENI.

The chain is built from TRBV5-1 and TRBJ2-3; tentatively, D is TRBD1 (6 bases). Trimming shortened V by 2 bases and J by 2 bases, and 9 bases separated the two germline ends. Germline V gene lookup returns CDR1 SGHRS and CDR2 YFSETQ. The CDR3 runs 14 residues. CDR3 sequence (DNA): TGCGCCAGCAGCTTACAGGGATTCACAGATACGCAGTATTTT. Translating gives CASSLQGFTDTQYF.